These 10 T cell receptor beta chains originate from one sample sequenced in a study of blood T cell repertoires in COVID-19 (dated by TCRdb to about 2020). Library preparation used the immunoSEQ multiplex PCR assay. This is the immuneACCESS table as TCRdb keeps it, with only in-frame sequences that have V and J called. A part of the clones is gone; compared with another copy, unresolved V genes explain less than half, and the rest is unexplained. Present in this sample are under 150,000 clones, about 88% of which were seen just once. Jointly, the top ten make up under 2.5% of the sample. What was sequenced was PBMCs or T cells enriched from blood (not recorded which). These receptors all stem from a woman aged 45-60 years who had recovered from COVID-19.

Here the CDR3 DNA reads TGTGCCAGCAGCCTTACAGGGGGCTCCTATAATTCACCCCTCCACTTT. Translation gives CASSLTGGSYNSPLHF. This sequence joins TRBV21-1 and TRBJ1-6; the D call TRBD1 from the table was never checked on the DNA. TRBV21-1 is deemed a pseudogene. The CDR3 consists of 16 residues.

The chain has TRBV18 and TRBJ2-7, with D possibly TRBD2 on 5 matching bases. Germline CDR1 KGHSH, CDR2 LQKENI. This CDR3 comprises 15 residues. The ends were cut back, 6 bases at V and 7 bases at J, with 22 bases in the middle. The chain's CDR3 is CASSLTELSGWEQYF. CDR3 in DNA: TGTGCCAGCTCCCTCACGGAACTCTCGGGGTGGGAGCAGTACTTC.

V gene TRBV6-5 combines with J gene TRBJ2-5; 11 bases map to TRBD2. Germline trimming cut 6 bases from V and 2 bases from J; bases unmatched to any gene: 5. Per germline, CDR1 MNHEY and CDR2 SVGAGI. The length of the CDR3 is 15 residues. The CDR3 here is CASSTSGGPQETQYF. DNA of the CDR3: TGTGCCAGCAGCACTAGCGGGGGACCGCAAGAGACCCAGTACTTC.

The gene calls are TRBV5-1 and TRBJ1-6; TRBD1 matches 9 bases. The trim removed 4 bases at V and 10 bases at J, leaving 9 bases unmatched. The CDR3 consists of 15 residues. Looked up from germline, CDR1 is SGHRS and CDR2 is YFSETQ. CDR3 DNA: TGCGCCAGCAGCATGGAAGACAGGGGGGGATCACCCCTCCACTTT. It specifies CASSMEDRGGSPLHF.

CDR3 in DNA: TGTGCCAGCACCCAGCGGGGGATCACAGATACGCAGTATTTT. It encodes CASTQRGITDTQYF. The chain has TRBV2 and TRBJ2-3; 8 nucleotides agree with TRBD2. The CDR3 covers 14 residues. Per germline, CDR1 SNHLY and CDR2 FYNNEI. The V and J ends lost 7 bases and 2 bases, in that order; junction bases with no gene match: 5.

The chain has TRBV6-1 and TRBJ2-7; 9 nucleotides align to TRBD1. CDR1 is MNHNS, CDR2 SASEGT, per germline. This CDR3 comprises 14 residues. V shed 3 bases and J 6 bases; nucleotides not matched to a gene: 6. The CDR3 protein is CASSDLATGGEQYF. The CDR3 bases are TGTGCCAGCAGTGATCTGGCGACAGGGGGCGAGCAGTACTTC.

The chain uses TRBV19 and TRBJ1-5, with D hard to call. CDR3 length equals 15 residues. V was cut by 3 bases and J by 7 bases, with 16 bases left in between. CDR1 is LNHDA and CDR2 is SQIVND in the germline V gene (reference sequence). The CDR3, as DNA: TGTGCCAGTAGTATTGGTCGTACGGGATTCCAGCCCCAGCATTTT. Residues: CASSIGRTGFQPQHF. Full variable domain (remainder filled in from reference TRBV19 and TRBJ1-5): DGGITQSPKYLFRKEGQNVTLSCEQNLNHDAMYWYRQDPGQGLRLIYYSQIVNDFQKGDIAEGYSVSREKKESFPLTVTSAQKNPTAFYLCASSIGRTGFQPQHFGDGTRLSIL.

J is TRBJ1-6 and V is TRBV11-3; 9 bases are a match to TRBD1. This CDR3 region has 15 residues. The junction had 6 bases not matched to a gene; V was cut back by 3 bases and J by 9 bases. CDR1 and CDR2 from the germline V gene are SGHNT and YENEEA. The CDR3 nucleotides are TGTGCCAGCAGCTTTACGGGGACAGGGTCTTCACCCCTCCACTTT. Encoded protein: CASSFTGTGSSPLHF.

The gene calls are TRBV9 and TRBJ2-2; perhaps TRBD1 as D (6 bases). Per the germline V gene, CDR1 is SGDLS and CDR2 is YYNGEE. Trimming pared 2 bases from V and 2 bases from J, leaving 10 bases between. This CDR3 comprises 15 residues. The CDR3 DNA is TGTGCCAGCAGCGTCGCCGGGACAAACACCGGGGAGCTGTTTTTT. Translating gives CASSVAGTNTGELFF.

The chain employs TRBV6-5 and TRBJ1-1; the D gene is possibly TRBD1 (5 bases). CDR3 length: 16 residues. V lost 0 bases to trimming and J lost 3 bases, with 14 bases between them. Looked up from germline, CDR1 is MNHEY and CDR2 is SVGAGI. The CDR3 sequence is CASSYSARGWDTEAFF. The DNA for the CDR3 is TGTGCCAGCAGTTACTCTGCGCGGGGGTGGGACACTGAAGCTTTCTTT.